This TCR beta chain was profiled in a study of blood T cell repertoires in COVID-19. The protocol was immunoSEQ multiplex PCR, while the TCRdb copy is restricted to in-frame clones and leaves out a portion. The sample lists approximately 490,000 clones, approximately 90% occurring once. Participants spanned ages roughly 18 to 90 years and resided in around 25 US areas. Participants were placed into cohorts based on the clinical history they reported. Recovery among Cohort 3 donors was established by two negative PCRs, clearance, or symptom resolution. This CDR3 has 16 amino acids. The junction had 5 bases not matched to a gene; V was cut back by 0 bases and J by 6 bases. Germline V gene data show CDR1 as MNHNY and CDR2 as SVGAGI (reference sequence).

The sequence came from a woman in her sixties who had recovered from COVID-19. The rearrangement links TRBV6-6 to TRBJ1-4, with TRBD1 identical over 9 bases. Sequencing input: PBMCs or T cells enriched from blood (not recorded which). The CDR3 bases are TGTGCCAGCAGTTACTCAGTCCGGACAGGGGATGAAAAACTGTTTTTT. It specifies CASSYSVRTGDEKLFF.